These 15 T cell receptor beta chains were all obtained from the same sample, sequenced in a study of metastatic and nonmetastatic thyroid tumors. Through MiXCR, TCRdb re-clonotyped the PCR reads. The sample contains tens of thousands of clones, less than 25% of which appear only once. Thyroid surgery took place with no prior treatment in any patient. Material: blood. Receptor source: a female donor with papillary thyroid cancer or a benign thyroid nodule (not recorded which). Some clones in this sample may be carry-over from other donors' samples.

The chain uses TRBV19 and TRBJ2-1, with unresolved D. Trimming pared 4 bases from V and 7 bases from J, leaving 8 bases between. CDR3 length: 12 residues. Looked up from germline, CDR1 is LNHDA and CDR2 is SQIVND (reference sequence). CDR3 region: CASSTLGNEQFF. CDR3 in DNA: TGTGCCAGTAGTACCTTGGGGAATGAGCAGTTCTTC.

This clone was seen at least ten times. Other DNA variants within this sample encode the same CDR3. The chain has TRBV20-1 and TRBJ2-2, with 10 bases fitting TRBD1. In germline, CDR1 is DFQATT, CDR2 SNEGSKA (reference sequence). This CDR3 is built from 14 residues. The V gene end was trimmed by 6 bases and the J gene end by 5 bases; junction bases not matched to a gene: 6. The CDR3 region is CSAPGTGVTGELFF. As DNA, the CDR3 is TGCAGTGCCCCCGGGACAGGGGTGACCGGGGAGCTGTTTTTT.

Of note for this clone: Just one base apart from a much larger clone, this may be a read error. This CDR3 is also generated by other DNA sequences in the sample. The chain joins TRBV11-3 to TRBJ2-2; no clear D gene. V lost 4 bases and J 2 bases, leaving 2 bases between the germline ends. CDR3 length: 12 residues. Germline V gives CDR1 SGHNT, CDR2 YENEEA. The CDR3 nucleotides read TGTGCCAGCAGCTCAAACACCGGGGAGCTGTTTTTT. Residues: CASSSNTGELFF. Combining the CDR3 with reference TRBV11-3 and TRBJ2-2 gives the whole variable domain EAGVVQSPRYKIIEKKQPVAFWCNPISGHNTLYWYLQNLGQGPELLIRYENEEAVDDSQLPKDRFSAERLKGVDSTLKIQPAELGDSAVYLCASSSNTGELFFGEGSRLTVL.

This clone was observed many times. This sequence joins TRBV5-1 and TRBJ2-2; TRBD2 agrees at 8 bases. The V and J ends lost 2 bases and 5 bases, in that order; junction bases with no gene match: 5. Germline V lookup: CDR1 SGHRS, CDR2 YFSETQ. The CDR3 is 15 amino acids. The CDR3, as DNA: TGCGCCAGCAGCTTAAGCGGGGGAGGGACCGGGGAGCTGTTTTTT. Its protein product is CASSLSGGGTGELFF.

Within the sample, this clone is medium-sized. The rearrangement joins TRBV28 to TRBJ1-2, with no clear D. Trimming took off 6 bases at V and 4 bases at J, with 18 bases between the two ends. This CDR3 has 15 residues. Looked up from germline, CDR1 is MDHEN and CDR2 is SYDVKM. The CDR3 sequence: CASRHPLRGIYGYTF. Written as DNA, the CDR3 is TGTGCCAGCAGGCATCCTCTAAGAGGGATCTATGGCTACACCTTC.

V usage is TRBV30 and J usage is TRBJ2-7, with D possibly being TRBD1 (5 bases). Deletions cut 7 bases from V and 4 bases from J, with 11 bases between. Germline V gene lookup returns CDR1 GTSNPN and CDR2 SVGIG (reference sequence). This CDR3 contains 11 residues. The CDR3 spells CALQVLYEQYF. The CDR3 nucleotides read TGTGCCTTACAGGTGTTGTACGAGCAGTACTTC.

The V and J genes are TRBV7-2 and TRBJ2-2, with D unclear. V lost 2 bases to trimming and J lost 2 bases, with 9 bases between them. The germline CDR1 and CDR2 sequences are SGHTA and FQGNSA. The CDR3 extends over 15 amino acids. The CDR3 region has the DNA TGTGCCAGCAGCTTATCTAGTACTAACACCGGGGAGCTGTTTTTT. Protein: CASSLSSTNTGELFF.

V is TRBV27 and J is TRBJ1-5; no clear D gene. Trimming stripped 3 bases from V and 5 bases from J, with 8 bases between. CDR1 and CDR2 from the germline V gene are MNHEY and SMNVEV (reference sequence). This CDR3 is 13 amino acids long. The CDR3 spells CASSLGFDQPQHF. The CDR3 DNA sequence: TGTGCCAGCAGTTTGGGGTTCGATCAGCCCCAGCATTTT.

The sample holds a few counts of this clone. This rearrangement joins TRBV27 to TRBJ2-3; a possible D gene is TRBD2 (7 bases). The CDR3 is 16 amino acids. CDR1 is MNHEY, CDR2 SMNVEV, per germline (reference sequence). The V end lost 5 bases, the J end lost 5 bases, and 20 bases lay between the germline ends. CDR3 in DNA: TGTGCCAGCAGTCCGCTGGGGGCGGGAGAGGGAGATACGCAGTATTTT. Translation gives CASSPLGAGEGDTQYF.

With respect to this clone: A much larger clone is a single base away; this may be a read error. The rearrangement uses TRBV18 and TRBJ2-7, with no clear D. The CDR3 extends over 15 amino acids. V was shortened by 0 bases and J by 4 bases, with 13 bases between the two germline ends. Germline CDR1 KGHSH, CDR2 LQKENI. CDR3 DNA sequence: TGTGCCAGCTCACCACCGGAAGTACGGCGGTACGAGCAGTACTTC. It is translated as CASSPPEVRRYEQYF.

The V gene is TRBV18, the J gene TRBJ2-3; 9 bases match TRBD2. The length of the CDR3 is 15 residues. Unmatched junction bases numbered 3, after V lost 3 bases and J lost 2 bases. The germline V gene encodes CDR1 KGHSH and CDR2 LQKENI. The CDR3 loop is CASSPSGGNTDTQYF. In DNA form, the CDR3 reads TGTGCCAGCTCACCCAGCGGGGGGAACACAGATACGCAGTATTTT.

This clone occurred many times. The genes are TRBV27 and TRBJ1-2, with 9 bases fitting TRBD1. Germline CDR1 reads MNHEY; CDR2 reads SMNVEV (reference sequence). The CDR3 is 12 residues long. With 6 bases clipped from V and 8 bases from J, the junction kept 4 bases outside the gene matches. CDR3 sequence reads: CASRQGARGYTF. CDR3 nucleotide sequence: TGTGCCAGCAGACAGGGGGCGCGGGGCTACACCTTC.

This clone has ten or more counts. The chain links TRBV18 to TRBJ1-3; no reliable D call. Germline V gene data show CDR1 as KGHSH and CDR2 as LQKENI. V was shortened by 6 bases and J by 0 bases, with 12 bases between the two germline ends. This CDR3 comprises 15 residues. CDR3 coding DNA: TGTGCCAGCTCGGATCAGGTTCCCTCTGGAAACACCATATATTTT. This gives the protein CASSDQVPSGNTIYF.

This clone appeared a few times. The chain employs TRBV11-2 and TRBJ1-6; D might be TRBD1 (6 bases). From germline, CDR1 is SGHAT and CDR2 FQNNGV. V was clipped by 1 base and J by 9 bases, with 19 bases between them. CDR3 length: 17 residues. The CDR3 sequence is CASSLVWTAISSSPLHF. DNA for the CDR3: TGTGCCAGCAGCTTAGTATGGACAGCAATTTCCAGTTCACCCCTCCACTTT.

As regards this clone: This may arise from a read error, as a much more abundant clone is one base away. The chain links TRBV24-1 to TRBJ2-5; TRBD2 is a possible D gene (7 bases). V was cut by 2 bases and J by 5 bases, with 20 bases left in between. CDR3 length: 17 amino acids. Germline values: CDR1 KGHDR, CDR2 SFDVKD. CDR3 sequence: CATSDSRDGGRGETQYF. The DNA of the CDR3 is TGTGCCACCAGTGATTCCCGGGACGGGGGGCGAGGGGAGACCCAGTACTTC.